These 5 T cell receptor beta chains were sequenced from one sample in a study of Graves' ophthalmopathy and Graves' hyperthyroidism (dated by TCRdb to 2016 to 2019). Sequenced using an Illumina HiSeq 2000. TCR beta CDR3 regions were amplified from RNA transcripts for repertoire sequencing. The first round of RT-PCR was done with HTBI primers and the Qiagen OneStep RT-PCR kit, and was followed by a second round of multiplex PCR, then size selection and purification. TCRdb applied fastp at Q25 and MiXCR to the public reads, then kept only in-frame beta chains. Entries that share a CDR3 protein sequence are merged under the most common genes and DNA. Recorded for this sample are 40,000 or so distinct CDR3 sequences; about 51% of them occurred a single time. In total, the top ten clones hold more than 15% of the sample. What was sequenced was peripheral blood. Receptors were obtained from an adult man with Graves' ophthalmopathy.

This clonotype is medium-sized (0.01 to 0.1%) within its sample. The chain links TRBV7-2 to TRBJ2-5; D unclear. This CDR3 is 13 amino acids long. V was clipped by 2 bases and J by 1 base, with 5 bases between them. The germline CDR1 and CDR2 sequences are SGHTA and FQGNSA. The CDR3 region has the DNA TGTGCCAGCAGCTTAACACGCCAAGAGACCCAGTACTTC. This codes for CASSLTRQETQYF.

The rearrangement joins TRBV7-2 to TRBJ1-1; 7 bases are a match to TRBD1. V trimming: 4 bases; J trimming: 0 bases; junction bases outside the gene matches: 5. In germline, CDR1 is SGHTA, CDR2 FQGNSA. This CDR3 contains 15 residues. Written as DNA, the CDR3 is TGTGCCAGCAGCTCGGACAGGAATTTGAACACTGAAGCTTTCTTT. Its protein product is CASSSDRNLNTEAFF.

This chain connects TRBV10-3 to TRBJ2-2; no clear D gene. Between the trimmed V and J ends, which lost 9 bases and 3 bases, there was a span of 11 bases. The CDR3 has 13 amino acids. The germline gives CDR1 ENHRY, CDR2 SYGVKD. CDR3 in DNA: TGTGCCATTTTCAGCCCAGACACCGGGGAGCTGTTTTTT. Encoded protein: CAIFSPDTGELFF.

This clonotype was seen many times. This chain links TRBV19 with TRBJ1-1, with D maybe TRBD1 (5 bases). Germline V gene sequence: CDR1 LNHDA, CDR2 SQIVND (reference sequence). This CDR3 has 14 amino acids. V lost 3 bases to trimming and J lost 3 bases, with 11 bases between them. CDR3 bases: TGTGCCAGTAGTATTGTAGAGGGGTACACTGAAGCTTTCTTT. Amino acids: CASSIVEGYTEAFF.

This clonotype was seen repeatedly, ten times or more. The J gene is TRBJ2-1, the V gene TRBV11-2, with TRBD2 as a possible D gene (6 bases). Germline-derived CDR1 and CDR2 are SGHAT and FQNNGV. V was trimmed by 2 bases and J by 5 bases, leaving 25 bases between them. The CDR3 has 19 amino acids. CDR3 sequence reads: CASSLLPLFSLGGNNEQFF. The CDR3 nucleotides read TGTGCCAGCAGCTTACTTCCCTTGTTTTCCCTCGGCGGGAACAATGAGCAGTTCTTC.